This T cell receptor (beta chain) was observed in a study of blood T cell repertoires in COVID-19. Study details: From T cells, B-cell-depleted T cells, or PBMCs came the material, which was cDNA or gDNA.

TCRdb keeps only in-frame clones here, not all; method: immunoSEQ multiplex PCR. The table records some 190,000 clones, approximately 89% of them present only once. From germline, CDR1 is MGHRA and CDR2 YSYEKL. The CDR3 extends over 13 amino acids. V gave up 0 bases and J gave up 5 bases, with 5 bases separating them. This clone has a handful of counts. The specimen sequenced was peripheral blood. V gene TRBV4-1 combines with J gene TRBJ1-5; D possibly corresponds to TRBD1 (5 bases). This clonotype was obtained from an older woman with acute or convalescent COVID-19. The CDR3 DNA sequence: TGCGCCAGCAGCCAAGACAGGGATCAGCCCCAGCATTTT. Translation gives CASSQDRDQPQHF.